The 17 T cell receptor beta chains given below trace back to one sample, sequenced in a study of T cell changes during pregnancy in multiple sclerosis. Profiled with immunoSEQ multiplex PCR; TCRdb holds only in-frame clones, not every one. The sample shows approximately 45,000 clones, roughly 92% of them seen only once. The sample here was CD4+ T cells from peripheral blood mononuclear cells, taken in the second trimester of pregnancy. The receptors shown here come from a female donor in good health, enrolled as a control in a pregnancy study.

This rearrangement joins TRBV7-2 to TRBJ1-4; a possible D gene is TRBD1 (5 bases). The ends were cut back, 3 bases at V and 7 bases at J, with 9 bases in the middle. CDR3 length: 13 residues. The germline V gene has CDR1 SGHTA and CDR2 FQGNSA. The CDR3 here is CASSLGQAEKLFF. CDR3 sequence (DNA): TGTGCCAGCAGCTTGGGGCAGGCTGAAAAACTGTTTTTT.

Here the CDR3 reads CASSPRTSGGAYEQYF. For the CDR3, the DNA is TGTGCCAGCAGTCCCCGGACTAGCGGGGGGGCCTACGAGCAGTACTTC. The chain combines TRBV2 with TRBJ2-7; 15 nucleotides line up with TRBD2. The V gene end was trimmed by 5 bases and the J gene end by 2 bases; junction bases not matched to a gene: 4. CDR3 size: 16 residues. Per germline, CDR1 SNHLY and CDR2 FYNNEI.

The V and J genes are TRBV5-1 and TRBJ1-4, with D possibly matching TRBD1 (6 bases). This CDR3 contains 15 residues. Germline V gives CDR1 SGHRS, CDR2 YFSETQ. V lost 5 bases and J 5 bases, leaving 16 bases between the germline ends. This CDR3 reads CASSFYGQFNEKLFF. CDR3 DNA: TGCGCCAGCAGTTTCTACGGACAGTTCAATGAAAAACTGTTTTTT.

The chain employs TRBV4-1 and TRBJ1-5; 7 bases map to TRBD1. The CDR3 extends over 14 amino acids. The germline gives CDR1 MGHRA, CDR2 YSYEKL. The ends lost 5 bases at V and 5 bases at J; junction bases unmatched: 6. CDR3 sequence: CASSSLGGHQPQHF. The CDR3 DNA reads as TGCGCCAGCAGCTCGTTAGGGGGCCATCAGCCCCAGCATTTT.

V and J are TRBV7-3 and TRBJ2-1, with D maybe TRBD1 (6 bases). Trimming took off 7 bases at V and 4 bases at J, with 26 bases between the two ends. Per the germline V gene, CDR1 is SGHTA and CDR2 is FQGTGA. The CDR3 runs 18 residues. The CDR3 loop is CASTFFAGAMTFYNEQFF. Here the CDR3 DNA reads TGTGCCAGCACCTTTTTTGCAGGGGCCATGACCTTTTACAATGAGCAGTTCTTC.

The chain couples TRBV4-3 to TRBJ1-4, with D possibly matching TRBD1 (5 bases). This CDR3 comprises 15 residues. Germline V CDR1 and CDR2: LGHNA, YSLEER. V was shortened by 1 base and J by 8 bases, with 14 bases between the two germline ends. This CDR3 is CASSQVGQGWEKLFF. The CDR3 nucleotides read TGCGCCAGCAGCCAAGTGGGGCAGGGATGGGAAAAACTGTTTTTT.

The rearrangement links TRBV4-2 to TRBJ1-4; 8 bases line up with TRBD1. The CDR3 extends over 16 amino acids. The V gene end was trimmed by 0 bases and the J gene end by 4 bases; junction bases not matched to a gene: 4. From germline, CDR1 is LGHNA and CDR2 YNFKEQ. In DNA, the CDR3 is TGTGCCAGCAGCCAAGATGGGACAGGTGATAATGAAAAACTGTTTTTT. Protein sequence: CASSQDGTGDNEKLFF.

This sequence joins TRBV5-1 and TRBJ2-7; 10 bases match TRBD1. The CDR3 spans 13 residues. Germline V CDR1 and CDR2: SGHRS, YFSETQ. The J segment lost 3 bases and the V segment lost 7 bases, leaving 4 bases of the junction unmatched. The CDR3 region is CASGGTGVYEQYF. Written as DNA, the CDR3 is TGCGCCAGCGGTGGGACAGGGGTCTACGAGCAGTACTTC.

V and J are TRBV19 and TRBJ1-5; 10 positions agree with TRBD1. Germline lookup yields CDR1 LNHDA and CDR2 SQIVND (reference sequence). Trimming cost V 5 bases and J 6 bases; bases outside gene matches: 13. The CDR3 spans 17 residues. The CDR3 protein is CASSVRPGTGVGQPQHF. CDR3 DNA sequence: TGTGCCAGTAGTGTCCGTCCCGGGACAGGGGTCGGTCAGCCCCAGCATTTT. The full variable domain, with the rest looked up from reference TRBV19 and TRBJ1-5, is DGGITQSPKYLFRKEGQNVTLSCEQNLNHDAMYWYRQDPGQGLRLIYYSQIVNDFQKGDIAEGYSVSREKKESFPLTVTSAQKNPTAFYLCASSVRPGTGVGQPQHFGDGTRLSIL.

CDR3 region: CSVESEGFNEQFF. Written as DNA, the CDR3 is TGCAGCGTTGAATCAGAGGGTTTCAATGAGCAGTTCTTC. The chain has TRBV29-1 and TRBJ2-1; possibly TRBD2 for D (5 bases). The CDR3 covers 13 residues. V lost 2 bases to trimming and J lost 6 bases, with 11 bases between them. Germline CDR1 and CDR2: SQVTM and ANQGSEA.

The table lists this clone with a count of one. The rearrangement joins TRBV25-1 to TRBJ1-2; D ambiguous. V was shortened by 6 bases and J by 4 bases, with 12 bases between the two germline ends. The germline V gene encodes CDR1 MGHDK and CDR2 SYGVNS. The CDR3 consists of 13 residues. CDR3 region: CASSQTNTYGYTF. The CDR3 nucleotides are TGTGCCAGCAGCCAGACAAATACCTATGGCTACACCTTC.

This chain joins TRBV5-1 and TRBJ1-1; TRBD1 is a possible D gene (5 bases). Trimming removed 4 bases at V and 6 bases at J, with 16 bases between. Germline assignment: CDR1 SGHRS and CDR2 YFSETQ. The CDR3 covers 14 residues. The CDR3 region is CASSLVGESAEAFF. CDR3 coding DNA: TGCGCCAGCAGCCTGGTAGGGGAAAGCGCTGAAGCTTTCTTT.

This chain links TRBV18 with TRBJ1-2; D is uncertain. Germline lookup yields CDR1 KGHSH and CDR2 LQKENI. The CDR3 has 17 amino acids. V lost 3 bases to trimming and J lost 8 bases, with 25 bases between them. CDR3 region: CASSPSPQAGPPEGYTF. In DNA form, the CDR3 reads TGTGCCAGCTCACCGAGCCCCCAGGCAGGCCCACCCGAGGGCTACACCTTC.

The chain joins TRBV27 to TRBJ1-2, with 7 bases lining up with TRBD1. Germline V gene lookup returns CDR1 MNHEY and CDR2 SMNVEV (reference sequence). The CDR3 is 15 amino acids. Losses at the gene ends were 6 bases for V and 7 bases for J; bases not matched to a gene: 14. Written as DNA, the CDR3 is TGTGCCAGCAGGAACCCGATGACAGGGATGGGTGGCTACACCTTC. Translating gives CASRNPMTGMGGYTF.

This chain joins TRBV29-1 and TRBJ1-5; TRBD1 agrees at 9 bases. CDR1 and CDR2 from the germline V gene are SQVTM and ANQGSEA. The CDR3 is made up of 13 amino acids. V lost 7 bases to trimming and J lost 3 bases; unmatched junction nucleotides: 4. CDR3 sequence: CSGGQGSNQPQHF. The CDR3 DNA follows: TGCAGCGGGGGACAGGGTTCCAATCAGCCCCAGCATTTT. Supplemented by reference TRBV29-1 and TRBJ1-5, the full variable domain reads SAVISQKPSRDICQRGTSLTIQCQVDSQVTMMFWYRQQPGQSLTLIATANQGSEATYESGFVIDKFPISRPNLTFSTLTVSNMSPEDSSIYLCSGGQGSNQPQHFGDGTRLSIL.

This chain connects TRBV19 to TRBJ1-1, with D possibly being TRBD1 (5 bases). The CDR3 runs to 14 residues. Trimming stripped 5 bases from V and 5 bases from J, with 15 bases between. The germline V gene encodes CDR1 LNHDA and CDR2 SQIVND (reference sequence). The CDR3 region is CASSPLVGGTEAFF. In DNA, the CDR3 is TGTGCCAGTAGTCCACTAGTTGGGGGGACTGAAGCTTTCTTT. Together with reference TRBV19 and TRBJ1-1, the CDR3 gives the full variable domain: DGGITQSPKYLFRKEGQNVTLSCEQNLNHDAMYWYRQDPGQGLRLIYYSQIVNDFQKGDIAEGYSVSREKKESFPLTVTSAQKNPTAFYLCASSPLVGGTEAFFGQGTRLTVV.

The CDR3 reads CAWSNGGYTF. The CDR3 DNA is TGTGCCTGGAGTAACGGTGGCTACACCTTC. The V and J genes are TRBV30 and TRBJ1-2; D call uncertain. Germline assignment: CDR1 GTSNPN and CDR2 SVGIG (reference sequence). V lost 2 bases and J lost 7, with 5 bases in between. The CDR3 is 10 residues long.